This TCR beta chain was sequenced for a study of long-term antiretroviral therapy in people with HIV. Study results and caveats: On ART adherence, viral resistance or therapy changes, no data were available. CDR3 length ranges were narrower in HIV repertoires than in controls.

This clone has a handful of counts. The antigen is not known. Running of the v3.0 immunoSEQ assay took place at survey level. Here immunoSEQ multiplex PCR was the method, and the copy in TCRdb shows in-frame clones only, minus some. Of nearly 30,000 clones listed, 85% to 90% are singletons. Germline V gene sequence: CDR1 WNHNN, CDR2 SYGVQD (reference sequence). V was cut by 1 base and J by 5 bases, with 12 bases left in between. The CDR3 covers 14 residues. This chain connects TRBV10-1 to TRBJ2-7; D not resolved. This TCR was recovered from a man between 45 and 60 years old with HIV. The sample in question was unsorted PBMCs, obtained 3.2 years before starting antiretroviral therapy. The DNA for the CDR3 is TGCGCCAGCAGTGAGTTAGGGCAGGTCGACGAGCAGTACTTC. Translation gives CASSELGQVDEQYF.